The rows below give T cell receptor beta chains drawn from one sample of a study of T cell changes during pregnancy in multiple sclerosis. Sequencing used immunoSEQ multiplex PCR; TCRdb keeps in-frame clones, though not all of them. Of about 120,000 clones in the sample, approximately 93% were seen once. The sequencing here drew on peripheral blood, taken before pregnancy. The receptor set was obtained from a female donor with multiple sclerosis, enrolled in a pregnancy study. CDR3s include the opening cysteine and the closing phenylalanine or tryptophan. D genes are given only for firm matches. Size tells how often a clone was seen (once, few, many) or the class of an expanded clone, and some rows leave it out.

- | - | TRBJ2-2 | TRBV29-1 | CSVVVRGLGTGELFF | TGCAGCGTTGTTGTTAGAGGGCTAGGGACCGGGGAGCTGTTTTTT
- | - | TRBJ2-7 | TRBV5-1 | CASSTGGQGMFSEQYF | TGCGCCAGCAGCACCGGGGGGCAGGGAATGTTCTCCGAGCAGTACTTC
- | - | TRBJ2-4 | TRBV19 | CASSYLQDALNIQYF | TGTGCCAGTAGTTACCTACAGGACGCTCTAAACATTCAGTACTTC
- | TRBD1 | TRBJ2-3 | TRBV6-6 | CASSLTGRTDTQYF | TGTGCCAGCAGTTTGACAGGGCGCACAGATACGCAGTATTTT
once | - | TRBJ1-5 | TRBV6-5 | CASGRGGVQPQHF | TGTGCCAGCGGCCGGGGGGGGGTTCAGCCCCAGCATTTT
- | - | TRBJ1-4 | TRBV30 | CAWRSPPGEKLFF | TGTGCCTGGAGGTCCCCACCAGGCGAAAAACTGTTTTTT
- | - | TRBJ2-1 | TRBV11-3 | CASSLTGSDEQFF | TGTGCCAGCAGTTTAACAGGGTCGGATGAGCAGTTCTTC
- | - | TRBJ1-2 | TRBV30 | CAWSVQPYGYTF | TGTGCCTGGAGTGTACAGCCTTATGGCTACACCTTC
- | - | TRBJ2-6 | TRBV29-1 | CSVEVRRDVLTF | TGCAGCGTTGAAGTGCGCCGGGACGTCCTGACTTTC
once | - | TRBJ2-3 | TRBV7-8 | CASSSGLYTDTQYF | TGTGCCAGCAGCTCCGGACTTTACACAGATACGCAGTATTTT
- | TRBD1 | TRBJ2-7 | TRBV14 | CASSNSGTGAYEQYF | TGTGCCAGCAGCAACTCCGGGACAGGGGCCTACGAGCAGTACTTC
- | - | TRBJ2-5 | TRBV5-4 | CASSIRETQYF | TGTGCCAGCAGCATCCGGGAGACCCAGTACTTC
- | TRBD1 | TRBJ2-1 | TRBV11-2 | CASSRNPGGYNEQFF | TGTGCCAGCAGCCGCAATCCAGGGGGCTACAATGAGCAGTTCTTC
- | TRBD1 | TRBJ2-7 | TRBV9 | CASSPRTGKEQYF | TGTGCCAGCAGCCCCCGGACAGGAAAGGAGCAGTACTTC
- | - | TRBJ2-7 | TRBV2 | CASSERGFEQYF | TGTGCCAGCAGTGAAAGGGGTTTCGAGCAGTACTTC